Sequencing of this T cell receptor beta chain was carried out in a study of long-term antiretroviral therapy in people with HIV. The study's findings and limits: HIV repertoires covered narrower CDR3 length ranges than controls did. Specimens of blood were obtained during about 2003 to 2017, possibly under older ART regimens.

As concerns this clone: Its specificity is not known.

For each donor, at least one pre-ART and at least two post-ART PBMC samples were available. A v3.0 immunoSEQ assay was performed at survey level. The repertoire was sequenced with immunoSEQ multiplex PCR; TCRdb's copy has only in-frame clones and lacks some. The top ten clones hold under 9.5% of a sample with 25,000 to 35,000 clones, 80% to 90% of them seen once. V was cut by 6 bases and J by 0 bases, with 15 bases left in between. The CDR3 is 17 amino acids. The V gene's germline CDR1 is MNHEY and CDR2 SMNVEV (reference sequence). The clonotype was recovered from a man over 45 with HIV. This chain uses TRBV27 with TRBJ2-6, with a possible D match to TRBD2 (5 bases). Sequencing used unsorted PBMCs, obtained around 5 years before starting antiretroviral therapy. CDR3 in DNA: TGTGCCAGCAGGAGGGCACAAGAGAACTCTGGGGCCAACGTCCTGACTTTC. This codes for CASRRAQENSGANVLTF.